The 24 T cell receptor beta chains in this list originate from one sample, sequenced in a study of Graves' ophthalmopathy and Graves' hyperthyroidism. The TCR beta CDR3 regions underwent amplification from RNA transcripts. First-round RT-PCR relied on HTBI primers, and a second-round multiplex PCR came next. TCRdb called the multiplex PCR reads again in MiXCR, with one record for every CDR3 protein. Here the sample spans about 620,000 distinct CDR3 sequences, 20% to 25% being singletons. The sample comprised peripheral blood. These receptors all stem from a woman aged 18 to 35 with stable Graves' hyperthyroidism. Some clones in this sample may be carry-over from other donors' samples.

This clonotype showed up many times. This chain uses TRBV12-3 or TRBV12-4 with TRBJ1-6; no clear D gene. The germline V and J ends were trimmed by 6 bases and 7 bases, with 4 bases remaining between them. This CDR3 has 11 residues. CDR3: CASSWNSPLHF. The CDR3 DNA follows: TGTGCCAGCAGCTGGAATTCACCCCTCCACTTT.

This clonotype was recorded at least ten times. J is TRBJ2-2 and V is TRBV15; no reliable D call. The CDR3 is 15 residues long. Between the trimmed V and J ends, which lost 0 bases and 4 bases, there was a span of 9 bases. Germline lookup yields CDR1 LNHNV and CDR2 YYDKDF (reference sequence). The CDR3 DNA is TGTGCCACCAGCAGAGATACCGACCGCACCGGGGAGCTGTTTTTT. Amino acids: CATSRDTDRTGELFF.

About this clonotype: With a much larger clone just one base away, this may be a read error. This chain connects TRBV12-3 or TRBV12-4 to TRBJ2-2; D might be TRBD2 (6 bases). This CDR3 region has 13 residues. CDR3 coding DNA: TGTGCCAGCACCCTAAGTTCGGGCGGGGAGCTGTGTTTT. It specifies CASTLSSGGELCF.

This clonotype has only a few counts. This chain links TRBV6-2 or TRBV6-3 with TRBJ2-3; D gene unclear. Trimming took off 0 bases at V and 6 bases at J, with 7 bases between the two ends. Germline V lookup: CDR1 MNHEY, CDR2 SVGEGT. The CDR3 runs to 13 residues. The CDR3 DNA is TGTGCCAGCAGTTACTCCTTGGTGGATACGCAGTATTTT. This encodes CASSYSLVDTQYF.

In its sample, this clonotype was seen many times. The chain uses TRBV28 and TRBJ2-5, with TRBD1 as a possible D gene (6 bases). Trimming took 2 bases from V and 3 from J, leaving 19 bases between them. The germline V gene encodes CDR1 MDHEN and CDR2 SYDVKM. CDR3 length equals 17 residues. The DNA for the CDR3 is TGTGCCAGCAGTTTAAACCTCCCGGGACAAGGAAAAGAGACCCAGTACTTC. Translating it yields CASSLNLPGQGKETQYF.

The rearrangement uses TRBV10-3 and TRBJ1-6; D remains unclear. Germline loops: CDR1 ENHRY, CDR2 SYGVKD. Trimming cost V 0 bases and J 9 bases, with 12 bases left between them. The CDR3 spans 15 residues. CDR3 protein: CAISESRGASSPLHF. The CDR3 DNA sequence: TGTGCCATCAGTGAGTCACGGGGAGCAAGTTCACCCCTCCACTTT.

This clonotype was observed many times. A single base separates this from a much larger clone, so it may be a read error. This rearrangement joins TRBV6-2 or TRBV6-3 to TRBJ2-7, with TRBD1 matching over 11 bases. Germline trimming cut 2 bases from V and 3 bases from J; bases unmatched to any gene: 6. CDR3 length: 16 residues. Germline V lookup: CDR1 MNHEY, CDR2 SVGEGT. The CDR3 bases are TGTGCCAGCAGTTACGGCGGGGACAGGGGGTTCTACGAGCAGTACTTC. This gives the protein CASSYGGDRGFYEQYF.

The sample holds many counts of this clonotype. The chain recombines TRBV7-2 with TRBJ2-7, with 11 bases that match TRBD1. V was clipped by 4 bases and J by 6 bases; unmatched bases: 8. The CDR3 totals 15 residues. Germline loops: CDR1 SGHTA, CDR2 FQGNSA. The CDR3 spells CASSSAGQGVGEQYF. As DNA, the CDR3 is TGTGCCAGCAGCTCAGCGGGACAGGGGGTCGGCGAGCAGTACTTC.

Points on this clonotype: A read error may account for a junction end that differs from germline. CDR3 loop: CGSSISGANVLTF. The CDR3 DNA is TGTGGCAGCAGCATCTCTGGGGCCAACGTCCTGACTTTC. V is TRBV7-2 and J is TRBJ2-6; D ambiguous. The CDR3 runs 13 residues. Germline V lookup: CDR1 SGHTA, CDR2 FQGNSA.

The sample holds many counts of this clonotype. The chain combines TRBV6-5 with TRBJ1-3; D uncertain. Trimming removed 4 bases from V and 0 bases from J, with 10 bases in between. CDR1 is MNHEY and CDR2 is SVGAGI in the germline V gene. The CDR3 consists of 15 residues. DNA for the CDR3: TGTGCCAGCAGTTCTCACCGCTACTCTGGAAACACCATATATTTT. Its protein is CASSSHRYSGNTIYF.

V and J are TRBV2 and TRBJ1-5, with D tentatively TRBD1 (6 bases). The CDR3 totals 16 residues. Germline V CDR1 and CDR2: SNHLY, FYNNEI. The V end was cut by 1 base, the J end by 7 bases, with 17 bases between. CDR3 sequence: CASSEGQVLGRQPQHF. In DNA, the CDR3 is TGTGCCAGCAGTGAAGGACAGGTTTTGGGCCGGCAGCCCCAGCATTTT.

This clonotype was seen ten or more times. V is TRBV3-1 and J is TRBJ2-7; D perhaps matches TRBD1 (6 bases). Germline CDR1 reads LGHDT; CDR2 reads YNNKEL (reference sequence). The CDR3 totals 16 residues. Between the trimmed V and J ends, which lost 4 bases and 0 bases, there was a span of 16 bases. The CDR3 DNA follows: TGTGCCAGCAGCCCCGAACCGACAGGCCGCTCCTACGAGCAGTACTTC. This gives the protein CASSPEPTGRSYEQYF.

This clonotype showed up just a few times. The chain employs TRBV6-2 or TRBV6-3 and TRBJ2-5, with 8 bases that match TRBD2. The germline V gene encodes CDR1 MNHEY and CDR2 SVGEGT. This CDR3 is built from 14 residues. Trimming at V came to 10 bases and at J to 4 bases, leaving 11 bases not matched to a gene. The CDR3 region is CATIPGGQRETQYF. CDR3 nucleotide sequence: TGTGCCACCATACCGGGGGGGCAGAGAGAGACCCAGTACTTC.

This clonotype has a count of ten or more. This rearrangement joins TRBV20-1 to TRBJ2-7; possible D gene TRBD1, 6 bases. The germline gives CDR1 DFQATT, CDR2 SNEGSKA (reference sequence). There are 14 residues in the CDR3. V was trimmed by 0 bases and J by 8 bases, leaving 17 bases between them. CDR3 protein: CSARDVGGPYQQYF. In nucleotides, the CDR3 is TGCAGTGCTAGAGATGTAGGGGGACCATACCAGCAGTACTTC.

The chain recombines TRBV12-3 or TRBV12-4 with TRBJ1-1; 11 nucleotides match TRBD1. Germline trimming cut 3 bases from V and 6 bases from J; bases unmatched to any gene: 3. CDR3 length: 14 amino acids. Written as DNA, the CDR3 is TGTGCCAGCAGTTTCTTGGGACAGGGGGCTGAAGCTTTCTTT. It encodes CASSFLGQGAEAFF.

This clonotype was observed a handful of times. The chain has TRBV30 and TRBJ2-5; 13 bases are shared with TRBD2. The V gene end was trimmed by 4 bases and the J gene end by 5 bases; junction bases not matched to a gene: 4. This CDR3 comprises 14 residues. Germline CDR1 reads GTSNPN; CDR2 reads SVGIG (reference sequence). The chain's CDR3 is CAWMGLAGTETQYF. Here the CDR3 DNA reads TGTGCCTGGATGGGACTAGCGGGAACGGAGACCCAGTACTTC.

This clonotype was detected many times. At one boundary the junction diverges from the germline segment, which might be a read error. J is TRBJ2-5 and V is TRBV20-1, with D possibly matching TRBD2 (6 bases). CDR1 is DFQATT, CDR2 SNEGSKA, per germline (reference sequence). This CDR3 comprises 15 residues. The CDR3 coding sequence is TGCAGTGCTAGAGATCAGGAGGGAGTAAGGGAGACCCAGCACTTC. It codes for CSARDQEGVRETQHF.

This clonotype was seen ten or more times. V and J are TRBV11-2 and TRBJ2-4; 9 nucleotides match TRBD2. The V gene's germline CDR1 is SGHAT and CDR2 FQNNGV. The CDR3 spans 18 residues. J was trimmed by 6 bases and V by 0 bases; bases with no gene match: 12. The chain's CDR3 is CASSLDWREGGIGNIQYF. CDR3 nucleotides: TGTGCCAGCAGCTTAGATTGGCGGGAGGGGGGTATTGGAAACATTCAGTACTTC. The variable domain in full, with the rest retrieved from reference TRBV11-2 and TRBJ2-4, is EAGVAQSPRYKIIEKRQSVAFWCNPISGHATLYWYQQILGQGPKLLIQFQNNGVVDDSQLPKDRFSAERLKGVDSTLKIQPAKLEDSAVYLCASSLDWREGGIGNIQYFGAGTRLSVL.

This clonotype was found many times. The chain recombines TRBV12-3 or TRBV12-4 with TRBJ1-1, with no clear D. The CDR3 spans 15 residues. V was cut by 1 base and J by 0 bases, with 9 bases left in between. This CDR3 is CASSLDGEVNTEAFF. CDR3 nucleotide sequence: TGTGCCAGCAGTTTAGATGGGGAAGTGAACACTGAAGCTTTCTTT.

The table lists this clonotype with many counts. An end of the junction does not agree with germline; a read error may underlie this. The CDR3 reads CASSLQGSYEQYF. CDR3 coding DNA: TGTGCCAGCAGTTTACAAGGCTCCTACGAGCAGTACTTC. The gene calls are TRBV5-1 and TRBJ2-7, with no clear D. The germline CDR1 and CDR2 sequences are SGHRS and YFSETQ. The CDR3 loop spans 13 amino acids.

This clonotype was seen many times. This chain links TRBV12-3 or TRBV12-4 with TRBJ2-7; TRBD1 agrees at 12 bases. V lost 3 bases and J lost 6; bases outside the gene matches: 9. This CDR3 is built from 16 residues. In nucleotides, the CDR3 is TGTGCCAGCAGTTTTGGGACAGGGGGCAATTCAGGCGAGCAGTACTTC. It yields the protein CASSFGTGGNSGEQYF.

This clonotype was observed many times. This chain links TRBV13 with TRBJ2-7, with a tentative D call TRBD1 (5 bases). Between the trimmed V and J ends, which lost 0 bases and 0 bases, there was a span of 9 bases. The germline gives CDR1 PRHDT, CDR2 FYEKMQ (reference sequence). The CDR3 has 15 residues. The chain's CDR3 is CASSLGQVSSYEQYF. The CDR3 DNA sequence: TGTGCCAGCAGCTTAGGACAGGTCAGCTCCTACGAGCAGTACTTC.

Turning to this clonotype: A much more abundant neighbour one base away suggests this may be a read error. CDR3 sequence reads: CASSSSGGNTGELCF. The DNA of the CDR3 is TGTGCCAGCAGTTCTAGCGGGGGAAACACCGGGGAGCTGTGTTTT. J is TRBJ2-2 and V is TRBV28; 10 bases map to TRBD2. CDR1 is MDHEN, CDR2 SYDVKM, per germline. This CDR3 is built from 15 residues.

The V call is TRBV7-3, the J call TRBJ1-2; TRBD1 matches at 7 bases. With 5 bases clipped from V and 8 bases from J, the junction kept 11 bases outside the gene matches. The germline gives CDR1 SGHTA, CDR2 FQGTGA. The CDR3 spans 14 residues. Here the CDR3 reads CASSLGQASQGYTF. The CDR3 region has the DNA TGTGCCAGCAGCCTCGGACAGGCCAGTCAGGGCTACACCTTC. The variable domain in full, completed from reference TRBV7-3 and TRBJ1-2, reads GAGVSQTPSNKVTEKGKYVELRCDPISGHTALYWYRQSLGQGPEFLIYFQGTGAADDSGLPNDRFFAVRPEGSVSTLKIQRTERGDSAVYLCASSLGQASQGYTFGSGTRLTVV.